This T cell receptor beta chain was observed in a study of long-term antiretroviral therapy in people with HIV (dated by TCRdb to between 2020 and 2023). Regarding the study in general: Collection of the earliest samples took place about a decade ahead of the 2015 WHO recommendation for immediate ART, at a time when ART was typically delayed until CD4 counts fell. Whether ART initiation and durable HIV suppression were associated with changes in peripheral blood TRB repertoire composition and diversity was tested in a retrospective serial study. Of the roughly 32 participants with HIV, eleven were female. A total of around 190 cryopreserved PBMC samples came from a few dozen adults with confirmed HIV infection and were collected serially over a mean of roughly six years (range 1-12). No cross-contamination during QIAcube processing was seen in test extractions of a monoclonal T-cell line run alongside approximately 36 polyclonal samples. Results and caveats for the whole study, not just this receptor: The samples were dated from 2004 to 2017, and the ART regimens that were used may be less effective than current ART regimens. A significant increase in TRB diversity was found to be associated with ART initiation, although TRB diversity was observed to remain significantly below that of transplant donor controls even after long-term ART. Narrower CDR3 length ranges were observed in HIV repertoires than in controls, and an antigen-experienced repertoire with only a slight naive shift after ART was suggested by the network structure. Expanded TRB clones identified before ART initiation dominated the repertoire across all time points, though the dominance fluctuated and decreased in many PLHIV after ART. Because pre-ART samples had limited cell numbers, profiling was done on unsorted PBMC rather than on sorted CD4+ and CD8+ T cells. Because PBMC availability was limited, only the TCR beta chain was sequenced, with no alpha chain pairing. Inferences about post-ART repertoire changes are limited because no data were available on ART adherence, viral resistance or therapy changes.

About this clone: Its antigen has not been determined. It has no much larger one-base neighbor in the sample; base qualities were not kept.

The CDR3, cysteine through phenylalanine, is 24 amino acids long. The DNA shown is the 72-base CDR3, in frame from base 1. As encoded in the germline V gene, CDR1 is MDHEN while CDR2 is SYDVKM. Trimmed from V: 0 bases; trimmed from J: 0 bases; junction bases lacking a gene match: 25. Participants were included only if at least one PBMC sample before ART initiation and at least two post-ART samples were available. Every participant with HIV received treatment in the United States of America. Before DNA extraction, cryopreserved samples containing roughly 1-10 million PBMC were thawed and washed. At the time of the earliest PBMC sample for each participant with HIV, ages ranged from about 20 to 54 years. PBMC samples were contributed by each participant from 1-4 timepoints before ART initiation and 2-8 timepoints after ART initiation, with a median of 7 samples. For every participant, serial HIV viral load, CD4+ T-cell count, ART history and demographic data were obtained. Genomic DNA was extracted from unsorted PBMC with a Qiagen kit on a QIAcube, with processing performed in batches of 12 samples.

The immunoSEQ hsTCRB v3.0 assay was used at survey level resolution for TRB variable region sequencing. The target sequencing depth for TRB was about 40,000-55,000 T-cell genomes per sample. TRB libraries were pooled and sequenced on an Illumina MiSeq using a v3 150-cycle kit. The study's own analysis went as follows. Analysis of repertoires was carried out in R inside a reproducible Nextflow workflow spanning QC, data transformation and analysis. LymphoSeq2, an R package for exploring AIRR-Seq data, was used to implement the custom analyses. A handful of samples that yielded fewer than 5000 total TRB sequences were excluded, so that fewer than 250 HIV repertoires were analyzed. Among the 170 to 200 HIV repertoires that were kept, under 60 were collected before ART initiation and about 130 were collected after ART initiation. Repertoires were downsampled to 5000 TRB nucleotide sequences, and summary statistics were averaged over 100 downsampling iterations. TRB sequences were retained for analysis only if CDR3 regions of at least seven amino acids were present. A Shannon entropy-derived clonality score and the Gini coefficient were used to measure diversity. In the repertoire networks, any two of the top 5000 CDR3 amino acid sequences were linked whenever the two sequences differed by an edit distance of one. For TRB CDR3 amino acid sequences, antigen specificity groups and MHC restriction were predicted with GLIPH2. To flag known CMV, EBV, HIV or tissue antigen associations, CDR3 amino acid sequences were matched against VDJdb and McPAS-TCR. Pre-ART, post-ART and control groups were compared with Wilcoxon signed-rank tests and Holm-Bonferroni correction. TCRdb took over this immuneACCESS table, retaining in-frame rearrangements with V and J assigned. Such tables are incomplete; in checked studies, under half of the missing clones stem from an unresolved V gene, and the remainder is unexplained. V, J and clone size reflect that table, while D and trimming were determined from the DNA. The sample table holds 20,000 to 25,000 clones, of which over 75% were seen once. Clones ranked in the top ten supply around 7.2% of the sample.

Rearrangement joined TRBV28 to TRBJ2-3, and 9 bases in between align with TRBD2. This receptor was taken from a man aged 25-40 years with HIV. The sample here was unsorted PBMCs, taken 1.5 years after starting antiretroviral therapy. In nucleotides, the sequence is TGTGCCAGCAGTTTATGGGGTGGGTCACGGGGGCAGCGGGAGGCTTCAACTAGCACAGATACGCAGTATTTT. Its protein is CASSLWGGSRGQREASTSTDTQYF.